This TCR beta chain appears in the sequencing data of a study of T cell responses to AZD1222 COVID-19 vaccine. Deletions cut 7 bases from V and 4 bases from J, with 13 bases between. The CDR3 is made up of 13 amino acids. Per germline, CDR1 MNHEY and CDR2 SMNVEV (reference sequence). The data were produced by immunoSEQ multiplex PCR, yet TCRdb's version contains in-frame clones alone and is incomplete. The sample consists of some 140,000 clones, 70% to 90% of them appearing once. The sequenced sample was peripheral blood, obtained on day 0 of AZD1222 vaccination. The chain uses TRBV27 and TRBJ1-2; perhaps TRBD1 as D (5 bases). The receptor was isolated from an adult in good health. The CDR3 nucleotides read TGTGCCAGCACAGACAGTCTAGGCTATGGCTACACCTTC. Translation gives CASTDSLGYGYTF.